This T cell receptor beta chain comes out of a study of CD8 T cells in Susac syndrome. Study-wide points: As the study acknowledged, the number of individuals who were part of its TCR sequencing and HLA analysis was relatively small.

RNA in amounts of roughly 0.45 to 1 ug was reverse transcribed with random hexamers. TCRdb called the immunoSEQ multiplex PCR reads again in MiXCR, with one record for every CDR3 protein. The table records some 180,000 distinct CDR3 sequences, just under 95% of them present only once. Note on this clonotype: What it recognizes is unknown.

The CDR3 extends over 16 amino acids. Trimming shortened V by 3 bases and J by 2 bases, and 17 bases separated the two germline ends. Per the germline V gene, CDR1 is SQVTM and CDR2 is ANQGSEA. Source material: CD4+ T cells from PBMCs. This clonotype was obtained from a human donor with Susac syndrome. The chain employs TRBV29-1 and TRBJ2-1; D may be TRBD2 (5 bases). The CDR3 loop reads CSVDVRASETYNEQFF. Written as DNA, the CDR3 is TGCAGCGTTGATGTGAGGGCCAGCGAAACCTACAATGAGCAGTTCTTC.